This passage covers 11 T cell receptor beta chains from one sample sequenced in a study of T cells in Graves' hyperthyroidism and ophthalmopathy. Regions amplified from RNA transcripts were the TCR beta CDR3 regions. The HTBI set primed first-round TCR CDR3 RT-PCR. MiXCR, run by TCRdb on the multiplex PCR reads, gives a single entry per CDR3 protein. The table includes about 840,000 distinct CDR3 sequences, over 35% detected once. Sequenced material: blood. These receptors all come from a man younger than 35 with Graves' hyperthyroidism.

With regard to this clonotype: A single base separates this from a much larger clone, so it may be a read error. This chain links TRBV29-1 with TRBJ2-2; the D is unclear. The CDR3 contains 15 residues. From germline, CDR1 is SQVTM and CDR2 ANQGSEA. Trimming took 5 bases from V and 3 from J, leaving 16 bases between them. The CDR3 here is CSVLGPSGDTGELFF. CDR3 DNA: TGCAGCGTTCTCGGGCCTAGTGGGGACACCGGGGAGCTGTTTTTT.

This clonotype was recorded a few times. The rearrangement joins TRBV20-1 to TRBJ2-5, with D perhaps matching TRBD2 (5 bases). Trimming shortened V by 4 bases and J by 9 bases, and 18 bases separated the two germline ends. This CDR3 has 13 residues. Germline V gene sequence: CDR1 DFQATT, CDR2 SNEGSKA (reference sequence). The CDR3 sequence: CSATEAVRRPQYF. CDR3 nucleotide sequence: TGCAGTGCTACGGAGGCAGTCAGGAGACCCCAGTACTTC.

The V call is TRBV7-8, the J call TRBJ2-2; TRBD2 matches 16 bases. V trimming: 5 bases; J trimming: 6 bases; junction bases outside the gene matches: 12. Germline CDR1 reads SGHVS; CDR2 reads FQNEAQ. CDR3 length: 19 residues. CDR3 coding DNA: TGTGCCAGCAGCCCACCGGGACTAGCGGGAGGGCCTTGGGCCGGGGAGCTGTTTTTT. This encodes CASSPPGLAGGPWAGELFF.

The V and J genes are TRBV6-5 and TRBJ2-7, with D uncertain. Germline CDR1 is MNHEY and CDR2 is SVGAGI. The CDR3 loop spans 12 amino acids. The V gene lost 5 bases and the J gene lost 6 bases, with 11 bases spanning the gap. CDR3 DNA sequence: TGTGCCAGCAGTCCCCACGCATCCGAGCAGTACTTC. It encodes CASSPHASEQYF.

In this sample, this clonotype turned up a few times. The chain has TRBV2 and TRBJ1-4, with a tentative D call TRBD1 (6 bases). Germline V gene sequence: CDR1 SNHLY, CDR2 FYNNEI. The CDR3 length is 18 residues. The germline V and J ends were trimmed by 4 bases and 6 bases, with 24 bases remaining between them. CDR3 coding DNA: TGTGCCAGCAGTGCGGTGGGCAGGGGACCCCGGGCGTATGAAAAACTGTTTTTT. Residues: CASSAVGRGPRAYEKLFF. The full variable domain, in which reference TRBV2 and TRBJ1-4 provide the parts outside the CDR3, is EPEVTQTPSHQVTQMGQEVILRCVPISNHLYFYWYRQILGQKVEFLVSFYNNEISEKSEIFDDQFSVERPDGSNFTLKIRSTKLEDSAMYFCASSAVGRGPRAYEKLFFGSGTQLSVL.

DNA of the CDR3: TGTGCCAGCACCTTATGGAGCTCTGGGGCCAACGTCCTGACTTTC. Translation gives CASTLWSSGANVLTF. The chain has TRBV12-3 or TRBV12-4 and TRBJ2-6; D is undetermined. The CDR3 is 15 residues long. V lost 7 bases to trimming and J lost 0 bases, with 10 bases between them.

This clonotype was seen many times. V gene TRBV19 combines with J gene TRBJ1-1; no firm D call. V was cut by 2 bases and J by 5 bases, with 12 bases left in between. The germline CDR1 and CDR2 sequences are LNHDA and SQIVND (reference sequence). The length of the CDR3 is 14 residues. The CDR3 loop reads CASSITGGGTEAFF. The CDR3 DNA reads as TGTGCCAGTAGTATAACGGGAGGAGGGACTGAAGCTTTCTTT.

This clonotype was observed a few times. The chain links TRBV9 to TRBJ2-5, with 10 bases lining up with TRBD2. V was pared by 2 bases and J by 5 bases, with 6 bases of the junction left unmatched. Germline V lookup: CDR1 SGDLS, CDR2 YYNGEE. CDR3 length: 15 amino acids. The CDR3 sequence: CASSVGLAMEETQYF. CDR3 nucleotides: TGTGCCAGCAGCGTGGGACTAGCGATGGAGGAGACCCAGTACTTC.

This clonotype appeared a few times. A junction end diverges from the germline sequence, so it may reflect a read error. This CDR3 is CASSLKGFVGNTIYF. The CDR3 DNA reads as TGTGCCAGCAGCTTAAAAGGGTTCGTGGGAAACACCATATATTTT. The chain employs TRBV5-1 and TRBJ1-3; no firm D call. Germline loops: CDR1 SGHRS, CDR2 YFSETQ. This CDR3 comprises 15 residues.

V is TRBV5-4 and J is TRBJ2-5; D uncertain. Germline V gene data show CDR1 as SGHNT and CDR2 as YYREEE (reference sequence). Trimming cost V 5 bases and J 1 base, with 12 bases left between them. This CDR3 is 14 amino acids long. This chain's CDR3 is CASSLYPGQETQYF. The DNA of the CDR3 is TGTGCCAGCAGTTTATACCCGGGCCAAGAGACCCAGTACTTC.

The chain employs TRBV20-1 and TRBJ2-3, with TRBD1 matching over 7 bases. Trimming cost V 6 bases and J 0 bases; bases outside gene matches: 9. The CDR3 runs to 15 residues. From germline, CDR1 is DFQATT and CDR2 SNEGSKA (reference sequence). The chain's CDR3 is CSAPARDRSTDTQYF. CDR3 nucleotide sequence: TGCAGTGCCCCGGCGAGGGACAGAAGCACAGATACGCAGTATTTT.